Only a few counts were recorded for the clone carrying this TCR beta chain. This sample is drawn from a study of T-cell memory formation after mild COVID-19. Study-wide context: Each donor largely had its own TCR clusters.

In TCRdb, the 5' RACE reads were re-called with MiXCR into one record per CDR3 protein. Of 550,000 to 600,000 distinct CDR3 sequences listed, roughly 22% were seen once; the top ten hold approximately 8.4%. This CDR3 is built from 13 residues. V dropped 7 bases and J dropped 0 bases, with 9 bases sitting between them. CDR1 is LNHDA, CDR2 SQIVND, per germline (reference sequence). The chain links TRBV19 to TRBJ1-1; D is unclear. The specimen sequenced was PBMCs or a T cell subset sorted from them (not recorded which). This TCR was recovered from an adult woman who had mild COVID-19 (a few samples of this study predate the infection). Cell type and time point are not known. The CDR3 spells CASTAYMNTEAFF. CDR3 coding DNA: TGTGCCAGTACGGCATACATGAACACTGAAGCTTTCTTT.